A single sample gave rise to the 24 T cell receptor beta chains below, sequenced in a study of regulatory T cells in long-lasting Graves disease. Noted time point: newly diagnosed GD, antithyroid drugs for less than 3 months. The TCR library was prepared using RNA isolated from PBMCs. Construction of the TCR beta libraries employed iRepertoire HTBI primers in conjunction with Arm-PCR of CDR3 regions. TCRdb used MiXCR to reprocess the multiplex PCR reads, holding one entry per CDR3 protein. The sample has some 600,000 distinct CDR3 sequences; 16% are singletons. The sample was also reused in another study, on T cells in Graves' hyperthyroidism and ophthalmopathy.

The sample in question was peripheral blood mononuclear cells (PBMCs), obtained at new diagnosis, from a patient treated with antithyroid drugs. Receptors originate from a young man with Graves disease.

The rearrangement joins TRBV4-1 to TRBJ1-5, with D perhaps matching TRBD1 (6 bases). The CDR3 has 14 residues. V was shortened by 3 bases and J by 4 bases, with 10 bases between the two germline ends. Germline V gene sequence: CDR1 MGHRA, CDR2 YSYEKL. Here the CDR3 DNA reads TGCGCCAGCAGCCAGCCCGGGACAAATCAGCCCCAGCATTTT. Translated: CASSQPGTNQPQHF.

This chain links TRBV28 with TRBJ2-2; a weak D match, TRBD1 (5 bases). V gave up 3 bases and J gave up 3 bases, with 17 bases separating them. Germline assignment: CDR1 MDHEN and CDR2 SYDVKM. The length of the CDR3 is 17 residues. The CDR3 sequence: CASSLVRGAGDTGELFF. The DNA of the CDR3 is TGTGCCAGCAGTTTGGTAAGGGGCGCTGGTGACACCGGGGAGCTGTTTTTT.

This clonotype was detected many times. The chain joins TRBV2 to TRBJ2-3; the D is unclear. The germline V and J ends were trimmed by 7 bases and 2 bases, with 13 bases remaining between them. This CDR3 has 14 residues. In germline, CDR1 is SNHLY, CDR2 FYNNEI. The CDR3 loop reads CASTPGRITDTQYF. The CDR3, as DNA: TGTGCCAGCACCCCTGGTAGAATCACAGATACGCAGTATTTT.

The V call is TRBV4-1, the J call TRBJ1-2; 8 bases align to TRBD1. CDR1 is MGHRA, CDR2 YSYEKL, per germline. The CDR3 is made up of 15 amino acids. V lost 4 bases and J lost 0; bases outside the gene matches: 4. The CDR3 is CASSPWGQANYGYTF. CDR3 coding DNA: TGCGCCAGCAGCCCATGGGGACAGGCTAACTATGGCTACACCTTC.

CDR3 nucleotide sequence: TGTGCCAGCCGCCCGGGGCTATATGGCTACACCTTC. The encoded protein is CASRPGLYGYTF. The chain uses TRBV7-9 and TRBJ1-2; maybe TRBD1 (5 bases). V was shortened by 8 bases and J by 5 bases, with 12 bases between the two germline ends. The CDR3 runs to 12 residues. The germline V gene has CDR1 SEHNR and CDR2 FQNEAQ (reference sequence). The full variable domain, with the rest looked up from reference TRBV7-9 and TRBJ1-2, is DTGVSQNPRHKITKRGQNVTFRCDPISEHNRLYWYRQTLGQGPEFLTYFQNEAQLEKSRLLSDRFSAERPKGSFSTLEIQRTEQGDSAMYLCASRPGLYGYTFGSGTRLTVV.

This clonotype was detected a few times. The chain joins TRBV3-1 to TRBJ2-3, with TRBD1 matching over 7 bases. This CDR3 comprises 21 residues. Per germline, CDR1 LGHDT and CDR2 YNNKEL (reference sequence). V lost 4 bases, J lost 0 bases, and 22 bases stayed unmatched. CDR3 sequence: CASSPPPTGFQPSTSTDTQYF. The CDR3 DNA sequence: TGTGCCAGCAGCCCCCCCCCGACAGGGTTTCAGCCCTCGACTAGCACAGATACGCAGTATTTT.

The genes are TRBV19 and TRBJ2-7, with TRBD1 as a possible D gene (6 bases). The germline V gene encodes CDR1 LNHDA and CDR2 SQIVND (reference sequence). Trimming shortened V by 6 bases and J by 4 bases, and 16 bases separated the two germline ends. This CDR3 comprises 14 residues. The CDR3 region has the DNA TGTGCCAGTAGGGCAACAGGGTCCCGGTACGAGCAGTACTTC. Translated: CASRATGSRYEQYF.

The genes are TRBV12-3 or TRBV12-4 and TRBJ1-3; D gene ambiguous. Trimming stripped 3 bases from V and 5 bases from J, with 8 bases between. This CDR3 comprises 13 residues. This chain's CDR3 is CASSLAGRNTIYF. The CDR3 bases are TGTGCCAGCAGTTTGGCGGGGAGAAACACCATATATTTT.

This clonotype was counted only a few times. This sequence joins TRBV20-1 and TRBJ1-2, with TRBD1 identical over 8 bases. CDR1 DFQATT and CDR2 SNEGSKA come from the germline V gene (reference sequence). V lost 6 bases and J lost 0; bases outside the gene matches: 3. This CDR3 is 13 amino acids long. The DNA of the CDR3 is TGCAGTGCCACGACAGGGGCTAACTATGGCTACACCTTC. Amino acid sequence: CSATTGANYGYTF.

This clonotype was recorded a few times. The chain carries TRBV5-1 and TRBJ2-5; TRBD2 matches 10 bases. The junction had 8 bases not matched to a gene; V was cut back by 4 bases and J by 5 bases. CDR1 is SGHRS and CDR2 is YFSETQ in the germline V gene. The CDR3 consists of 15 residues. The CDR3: CASSTLAGAGETQYF. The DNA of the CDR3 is TGCGCCAGCAGCACGCTAGCGGGAGCAGGGGAGACCCAGTACTTC.

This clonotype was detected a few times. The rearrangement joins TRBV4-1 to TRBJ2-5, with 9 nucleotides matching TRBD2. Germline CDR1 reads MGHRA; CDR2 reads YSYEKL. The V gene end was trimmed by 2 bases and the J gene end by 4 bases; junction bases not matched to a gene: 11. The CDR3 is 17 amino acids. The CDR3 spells CASSQLLAGEVRETQYF. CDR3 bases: TGCGCCAGCAGCCAATTATTAGCGGGAGAAGTTAGAGAGACCCAGTACTTC.

For the CDR3, the DNA is TGTGCCACCAGTGACCCGGGGAGGGGTAATGGCTACACCTTC. Translating it yields CATSDPGRGNGYTF. The chain carries TRBV24-1 and TRBJ1-2, with TRBD1 as a possible D gene (5 bases). Germline CDR1 and CDR2: KGHDR and SFDVKD. This CDR3 has 14 amino acids. Trimming pared 4 bases from V and 6 bases from J, leaving 14 bases between.

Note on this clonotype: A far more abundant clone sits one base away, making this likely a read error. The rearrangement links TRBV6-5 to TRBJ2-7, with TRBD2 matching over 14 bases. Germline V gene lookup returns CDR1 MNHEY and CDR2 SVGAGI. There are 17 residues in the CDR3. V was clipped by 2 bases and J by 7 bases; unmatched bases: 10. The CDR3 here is CASSYPTGTSGSYEQYF. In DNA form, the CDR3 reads TGTGCCAGCAGTTACCCAACCGGGACTAGCGGGAGCTATGAGCAGTACTTC.

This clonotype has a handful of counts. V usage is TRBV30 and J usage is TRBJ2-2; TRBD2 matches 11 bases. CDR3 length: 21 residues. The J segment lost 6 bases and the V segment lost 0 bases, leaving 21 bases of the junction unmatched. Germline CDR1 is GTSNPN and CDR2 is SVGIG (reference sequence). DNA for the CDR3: TGTGCCTGGAGTGTTGGGGACACTAGCGGGAGTGTCTTGAGTTGGGCCGGGGAGCTGTTTTTT. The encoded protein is CAWSVGDTSGSVLSWAGELFF. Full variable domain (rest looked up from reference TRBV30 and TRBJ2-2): SQTIHQWPATLVQPVGSPLSLECTVEGTSNPNLYWYRQAAGRGLQLLFYSVGIGQISSEVPQNLSASRPQDRQFILSSKKLLLSDSGFYLCAWSVGDTSGSVLSWAGELFFGEGSRLTVL.

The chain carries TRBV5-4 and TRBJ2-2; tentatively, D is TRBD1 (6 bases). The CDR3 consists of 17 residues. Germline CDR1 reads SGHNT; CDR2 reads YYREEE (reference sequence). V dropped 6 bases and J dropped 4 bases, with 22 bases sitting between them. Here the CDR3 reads CASNMGADPLSTGELFF. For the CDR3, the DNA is TGTGCCAGCAACATGGGGGCGGATCCATTAAGCACCGGGGAGCTGTTTTTT.

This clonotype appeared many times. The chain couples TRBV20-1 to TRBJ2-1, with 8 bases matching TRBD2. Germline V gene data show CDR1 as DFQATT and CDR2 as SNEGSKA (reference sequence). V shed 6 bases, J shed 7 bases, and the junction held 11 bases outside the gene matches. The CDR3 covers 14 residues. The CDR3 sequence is CSATVAGLENEQFF. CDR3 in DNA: TGCAGTGCCACGGTAGCGGGACTGGAGAATGAGCAGTTCTTC.

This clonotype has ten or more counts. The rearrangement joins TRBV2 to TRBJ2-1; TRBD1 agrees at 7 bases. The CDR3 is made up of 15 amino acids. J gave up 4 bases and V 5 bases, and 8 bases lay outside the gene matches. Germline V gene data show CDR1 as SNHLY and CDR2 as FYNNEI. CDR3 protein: CASSFDRDLYNEQFF. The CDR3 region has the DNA TGTGCCAGCAGTTTTGACAGGGACCTTTACAATGAGCAGTTCTTC.

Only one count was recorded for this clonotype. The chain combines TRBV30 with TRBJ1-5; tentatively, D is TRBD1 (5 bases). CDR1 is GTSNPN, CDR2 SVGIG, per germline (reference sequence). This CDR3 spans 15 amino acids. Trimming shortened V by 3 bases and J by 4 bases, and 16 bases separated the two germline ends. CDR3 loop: CAWREGGARNQPQHF. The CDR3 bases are TGTGCCTGGAGGGAGGGAGGGGCAAGGAATCAGCCCCAGCATTTT.

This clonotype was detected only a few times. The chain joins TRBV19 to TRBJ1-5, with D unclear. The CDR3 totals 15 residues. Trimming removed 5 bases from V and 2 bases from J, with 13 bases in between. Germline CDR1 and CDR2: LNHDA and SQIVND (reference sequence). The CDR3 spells CASSDKDLGNQPQHF. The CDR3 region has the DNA TGTGCCAGTAGTGACAAGGACCTGGGCAATCAGCCCCAGCATTTT. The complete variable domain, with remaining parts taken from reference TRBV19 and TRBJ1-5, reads DGGITQSPKYLFRKEGQNVTLSCEQNLNHDAMYWYRQDPGQGLRLIYYSQIVNDFQKGDIAEGYSVSREKKESFPLTVTSAQKNPTAFYLCASSDKDLGNQPQHFGDGTRLSIL.

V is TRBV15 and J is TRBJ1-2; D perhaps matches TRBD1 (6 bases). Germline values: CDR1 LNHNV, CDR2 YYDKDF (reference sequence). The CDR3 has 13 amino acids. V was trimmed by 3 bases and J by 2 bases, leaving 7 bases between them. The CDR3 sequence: CATSRDRNYGYTF. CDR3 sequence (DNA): TGTGCCACCAGCAGGGACAGAAACTATGGCTACACCTTC. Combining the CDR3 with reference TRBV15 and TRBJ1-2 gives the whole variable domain DAMVIQNPRYQVTQFGKPVTLSCSQTLNHNVMYWYQQKSSQAPKLLFHYYDKDFNNEADTPDNFQSRRPNTSFCFLDIRSPGLGDTAMYLCATSRDRNYGYTFGSGTRLTVV.

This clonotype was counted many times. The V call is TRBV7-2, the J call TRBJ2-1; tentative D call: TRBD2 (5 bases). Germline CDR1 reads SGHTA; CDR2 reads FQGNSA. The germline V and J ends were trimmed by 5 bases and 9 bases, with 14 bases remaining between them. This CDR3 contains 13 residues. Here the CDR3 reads CASSQTRSGEQFF. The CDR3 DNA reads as TGTGCCAGCAGCCAAACTAGGTCGGGTGAGCAGTTCTTC.

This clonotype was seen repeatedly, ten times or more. CDR3 nucleotides: TGCAGTGCTCGGGACTTCAACGCGGGGTACAATGAGCAGTTCTTC. The encoded protein is CSARDFNAGYNEQFF. The chain couples TRBV20-1 to TRBJ2-5; D is possibly TRBD2 (6 bases). The closer fit of TRBJ2-1 to the DNA end suggests the J call may be wrong. The CDR3 spans 15 residues. Per the germline V gene, CDR1 is DFQATT and CDR2 is SNEGSKA (reference sequence).

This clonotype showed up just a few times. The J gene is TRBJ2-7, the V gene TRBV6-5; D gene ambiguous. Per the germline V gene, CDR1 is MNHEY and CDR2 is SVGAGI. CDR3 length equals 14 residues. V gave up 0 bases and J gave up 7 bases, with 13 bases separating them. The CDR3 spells CASSYSMAAMEQYF. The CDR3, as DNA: TGTGCCAGCAGTTACTCTATGGCGGCCATGGAGCAGTACTTC.

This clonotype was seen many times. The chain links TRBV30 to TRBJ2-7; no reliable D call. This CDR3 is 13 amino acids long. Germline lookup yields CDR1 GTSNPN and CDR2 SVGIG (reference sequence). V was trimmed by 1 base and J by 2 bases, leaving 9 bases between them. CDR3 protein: CAWSGTNTYEQYF. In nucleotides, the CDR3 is TGTGCCTGGAGTGGTACAAACACCTACGAGCAGTACTTC.